This passage covers 7 T cell receptor beta chains from one sample sequenced in a study of CD8+ T cells in alopecia areata. Sequencing relied on a cDNA template that was reverse transcribed from extracted RNA. Libraries were prepared by immunoSEQ multiplex PCR; TCRdb keeps only in-frame clonotypes and omits some of them. The sample yields about 110,000 clones, 55% to 60% seen once. The sequenced material came from NKG2D-low CD8+ T cells sorted from blood. Receptor source: a human donor with alopecia areata.

The chain has TRBV15 and TRBJ2-1; a weak D match, TRBD2 (6 bases). V was cut by 0 bases and J by 0 bases, with 12 bases left in between. The CDR3 sequence is 17 residues long. Germline V gene sequence: CDR1 LNHNV, CDR2 YYDKDF (reference sequence). The CDR3 spells CATSRDRGTLSYNEQFF. The DNA for the CDR3 is TGTGCCACCAGCAGAGATCGCGGGACCCTCTCCTACAATGAGCAGTTCTTC.

The chain uses TRBV7-9 and TRBJ1-2; D remains ambiguous. V lost 4 bases to trimming and J lost 0 bases, with 0 bases between them. In germline, CDR1 is SEHNR, CDR2 FQNEAQ (reference sequence). The CDR3 totals 11 residues. The CDR3 nucleotides are TGTGCCAGCAGCTCTAACTATGGCTACACCTTC. It yields the protein CASSSNYGYTF.

The chain employs TRBV6-6 and TRBJ2-3, with 8 bases matching TRBD2. The length of the CDR3 is 15 residues. Germline assignment: CDR1 MNHNY and CDR2 SVGAGI (reference sequence). J was trimmed by 3 bases and V by 0 bases; bases with no gene match: 2. The CDR3: CASSYSSGNTDTQYF. CDR3 in DNA: TGTGCCAGCAGTTACTCTAGCGGGAATACAGATACGCAGTATTTT.

This chain links TRBV9 with TRBJ1-1, with D maybe TRBD1 (5 bases). V was trimmed by 2 bases and J by 5 bases, leaving 13 bases between them. The CDR3 extends over 14 amino acids. Germline assignment: CDR1 SGDLS and CDR2 YYNGEE. CDR3 region: CASSVWGSGTEAFF. The CDR3 nucleotides read TGTGCCAGCAGCGTTTGGGGGTCGGGTACTGAAGCTTTCTTT.

The chain employs TRBV14 and TRBJ2-3; perhaps TRBD2 as D (5 bases). The CDR3 is made up of 13 amino acids. Germline CDR1 and CDR2: SGHDN and FVKESK. The V end was cut by 4 bases, the J end by 1 base, with 6 bases between. The CDR3 region has the DNA TGTGCCAGCAGCCGAGCGGGCACAGATACGCAGTATTTT. Translating gives CASSRAGTDTQYF. Full variable domain (outside the CDR3, taken from reference TRBV14 and TRBJ2-3): EAGVTQFPSHSVIEKGQTVTLRCDPISGHDNLYWYRRVMGKEIKFLLHFVKESKQDESGMPNNRFLAERTGGTYSTLKVQPAELEDSGVYFCASSRAGTDTQYFGPGTRLTVL.

The rearrangement links TRBV27 to TRBJ2-7; D may be TRBD1 or TRBD2 (5 bases each). The CDR3 has 15 residues. V gave up 2 bases and J gave up 4 bases, with 15 bases separating them. Germline V CDR1 and CDR2: MNHEY, SMNVEV (reference sequence). The CDR3 DNA sequence: TGTGCCAGCAGTTTAGAAGGACCGGGACCTTACGAGCAGTACTTC. This translates into CASSLEGPGPYEQYF.

The chain uses TRBV11-2 and TRBJ2-3; 8 nucleotides agree with TRBD1. The ends lost 3 bases at V and 4 bases at J; junction bases unmatched: 12. CDR3 length: 17 residues. Germline V gene lookup returns CDR1 SGHAT and CDR2 FQNNGV. The CDR3 DNA is TGTGCCAGCAGCTTGTCCGGACAGGGAGGTTTGGCAGATACGCAGTATTTT. This encodes CASSLSGQGGLADTQYF.